Listed here is a single TCR beta chain. It has no known antigen specificity. Nothing much larger sits one base from this clone, and base qualities are not available. These data originate in a study of blood T cell repertoires in COVID-19 (dated by TCRdb to 2020 to 2022). Study-level background: The collaborator samples originated in the United States, Italy and Spain and spanned the acute and convalescent phases of COVID-19. Where available, HLA class I and class II types were obtained from metadata supplied by the sample provider rather than from assay-based typing. Samples were obtained from the ongoing ImmuneRACE study (first 160 participants) and from 950 to 1,500 subjects provided by 6 global collaborators. A de-identified subject ID, COVID-19 status, age in years and sex were almost always included in the sample metadata. The material from the prospective study consisted of cDNA or gDNA derived from T cells, B-cell-depleted T cells, or PBMCs. Subjects who had been exposed to COVID-19, were actively infected with it, or had recovered from it provided the deeply sampled blood TCRbeta repertoires that made up the dataset. The repertoires were released in a freely available public database intended as a resource for research on the immune response to SARS-CoV-2. Results the study describes overall, beyond this receptor: How much clinical and demographic metadata was included differed by source and by participant, and the metadata was provided uncurated.

Each collaborating institution followed its own protocols to collect whole blood in K2EDTA tubes. For TCRbeta analysis, collaborator samples were shipped as frozen whole blood, as isolated PBMCs, or as DNA extracted from either sample type. The immunoSEQ Assay, a bias-controlled multiplex PCR, was used to amplify TCRbeta CDR3 regions from genomic DNA. As for the authors' bioinformatics: Within the assay, amplification of reference gene primers was used to estimate how many nucleated cells each sample contained. To quantify the absolute abundance of each unique TCRbeta CDR3 rearrangement, sequence reads were collapsed and filtered. For each sample, productive Simpson clonality was calculated as the square root of Simpson's diversity index over productive rearrangements. TCRdb retrieved this table from immuneACCESS and kept in-frame rearrangements only. Not all clones are present; in checked studies, unresolved V genes account for under half, and no reason is known for the remainder. That table furnishes V, J and clone size, whereas the DNA furnished D and trimming. Recorded for this sample are 9,000 to 13,000 clones; roughly nine tenths of them occurred a single time. Of the sample, approximately 5.5% is held by the ten largest clones.

The CDR3 sequence holds 15 residues, the cysteine and phenylalanine included. Just the 45-base CDR3 DNA is kept, in frame starting at base 1. The germline ends are 13 bases apart after V is trimmed by 3 bases and J by 3 bases. The CDR1 and CDR2 encoded by the germline V gene (reference sequence) are SGHNT and YYREEE. The V gene is TRBV5-4 and the J gene is TRBJ2-1; the D gene is perhaps TRBD2, on 6 matching bases. The clonotype originates from a human donor in a cohort sampled during active COVID-19. Sequencing input: peripheral blood. The nucleotides read TGTGCCAGCAGCTCCGGGACTCCTTACTACAATGAGCAGTTCTTC. This encodes CASSSGTPYYNEQFF.